Many counts were recorded for the clone carrying this TCR beta chain. The target antigen is unknown. This entry belongs to a study of blood T cells in healthy people across ages. Whole-study findings and limits: In the absence of known donor CMV status, changes in expanded clonotypes were possibly confounded.

Sample-barcoded 5' priming and a J-beta primer mix drove a second PCR of about 7 to 11 cycles. Each cDNA molecule received a tag from a template-switch adaptor that had 12 random nucleotides. Every sample returned 2.5 million or more CDR3-containing paired-end reads. TCRdb redid the calling of the 5' RACE reads with MiXCR, one entry per CDR3 protein. The data contain about 1.6 million distinct CDR3 sequences, roughly 30% of them seen just once; the ten biggest clones take up around 10%. The sequence was obtained from a woman between 25 and 40 years old in good health. Sequencing was done on a sample of blood.

Written as DNA, the CDR3 is TGTGCCAGCAGCGGGCTAGCGGGGGCAGATACGCAGTATTTT. Protein sequence: CASSGLAGADTQYF. The rearrangement uses TRBV27 and TRBJ2-3; 10 nucleotides agree with TRBD2. The CDR3 loop spans 14 amino acids. CDR1 and CDR2 (germline): MNHEY, SMNVEV (reference sequence). Trimming removed 6 bases from V and 4 bases from J; junction bases left unmatched: 4.